This T cell receptor (beta chain) was sequenced in a study of response to subunit inactivated influenza vaccine. Findings of the study overall: There was a suggestion from the authors that each seasonal influenza vaccination recruits few new T cells.

There are a few counts of this clonotype. Its antigen is as yet unknown. This CDR3 is 15 amino acids long. V lost 5 bases to trimming and J lost 4 bases; unmatched junction nucleotides: 8. TCRdb re-called the RT-PCR reads with MiXCR, one entry per CDR3 protein. The sample consists of about 520,000 distinct CDR3 sequences, 7.2% of them appearing once. The chain links TRBV12-3 or TRBV12-4 to TRBJ2-5; TRBD1 matches 9 bases. The TCR sequence derives from a man between 50 and 75 years old who received an inactivated influenza vaccine. The starting material was PBMCs from blood, obtained about 23 months after vaccination. CDR3 sequence: CASSDPGQGRETQYF. In nucleotides, the CDR3 is TGTGCCAGCAGTGATCCGGGACAGGGAAGAGAGACCCAGTACTTC.